This T cell receptor beta chain appears in the sequencing data of a study of OX40 agonist ivuxolimab in advanced cancers. Study details: Patients received ivuxolimab, an agonistic anti-OX40 (CD134) antibody. Study-wide results and caveats: The 0.1-3.0 mg/kg partial responders had among the lowest clonal expansion.

As for this clone: Its target is not known.

TCRdb's table, derived via immunoSEQ multiplex PCR, lists solely in-frame clones and lacks some. The sample holds tens of thousands of clones, approximately 90% seen once. Germline CDR1 and CDR2: ENHRY and SYGVKD. The CDR3 runs 19 residues. The J segment lost 9 bases and the V segment lost 2 bases, leaving 18 bases of the junction unmatched. V usage is TRBV10-3 and J usage is TRBJ2-1; 11 bases align to TRBD2. This specimen consisted of CD4+ or CD8+ T cells sorted from blood, obtained in a trial of the OX40 agonist ivuxolimab. The sequence was obtained from an adult with an advanced solid tumor such as melanoma, head and neck, liver or kidney cancer. The CDR3 DNA sequence: TGTGCCATCAGTGAGCGCCTTGATACGCCTAGCGGGAGGAGCGGTGAGCAGTTCTTC. This codes for CAISERLDTPSGRSGEQFF.